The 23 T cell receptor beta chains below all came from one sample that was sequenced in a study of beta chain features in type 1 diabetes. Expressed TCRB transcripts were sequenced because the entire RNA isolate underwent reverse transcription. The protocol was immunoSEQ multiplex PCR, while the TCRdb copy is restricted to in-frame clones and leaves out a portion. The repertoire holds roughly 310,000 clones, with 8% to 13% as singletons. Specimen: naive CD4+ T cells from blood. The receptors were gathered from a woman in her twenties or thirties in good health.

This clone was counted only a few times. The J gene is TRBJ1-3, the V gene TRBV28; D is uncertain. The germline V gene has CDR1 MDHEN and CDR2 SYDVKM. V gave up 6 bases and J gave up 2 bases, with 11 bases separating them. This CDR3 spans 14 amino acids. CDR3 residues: CASSGTGTGNTIYF. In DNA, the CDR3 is TGTGCCAGCAGCGGAACCGGGACTGGAAACACCATATATTTT.

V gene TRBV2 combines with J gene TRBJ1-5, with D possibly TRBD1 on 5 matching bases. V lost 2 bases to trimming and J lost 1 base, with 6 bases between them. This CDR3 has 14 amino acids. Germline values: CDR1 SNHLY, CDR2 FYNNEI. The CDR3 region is CASSEWGSNQPQHF. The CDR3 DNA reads TGTGCCAGCAGTGAATGGGGCAGCAATCAGCCCCAGCATTTT.

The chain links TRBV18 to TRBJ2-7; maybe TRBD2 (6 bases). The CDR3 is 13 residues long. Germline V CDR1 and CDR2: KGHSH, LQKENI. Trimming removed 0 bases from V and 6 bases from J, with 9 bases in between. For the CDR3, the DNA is TGTGCCAGCTCACCACCGACTAGATCCGAGCAGTACTTC. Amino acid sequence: CASSPPTRSEQYF.

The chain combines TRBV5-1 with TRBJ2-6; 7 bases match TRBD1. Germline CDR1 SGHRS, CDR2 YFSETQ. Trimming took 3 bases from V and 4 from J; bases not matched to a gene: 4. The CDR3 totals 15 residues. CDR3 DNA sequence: TGCGCCAGCAGCTGGGGGACAGTCGGGGCCAACGTCCTGACTTTC. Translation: CASSWGTVGANVLTF. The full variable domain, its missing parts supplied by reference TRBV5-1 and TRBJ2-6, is KAGVTQTPRYLIKTRGQQVTLSCSPISGHRSVSWYQQTPGQGLQFLFEYFSETQRNKGNFPGRFSGRQFSNSRSEMNVSTLELGDSALYLCASSWGTVGANVLTFGAGSRLTVL.

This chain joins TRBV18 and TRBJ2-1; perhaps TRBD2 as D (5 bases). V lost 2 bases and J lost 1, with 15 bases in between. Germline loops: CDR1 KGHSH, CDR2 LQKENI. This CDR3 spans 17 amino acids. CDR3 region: CASSPYVRTGSYNEQFF. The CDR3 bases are TGTGCCAGCTCACCATACGTAAGGACGGGGTCCTACAATGAGCAGTTCTTC. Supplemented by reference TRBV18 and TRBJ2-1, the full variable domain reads NAGVMQNPRHLVRRRGQEARLRCSPMKGHSHVYWYRQLPEEGLKFMVYLQKENIIDESGMPKERFSAEFPKEGPSILRIQQVVRGDSAAYFCASSPYVRTGSYNEQFFGPGTRLTVL.

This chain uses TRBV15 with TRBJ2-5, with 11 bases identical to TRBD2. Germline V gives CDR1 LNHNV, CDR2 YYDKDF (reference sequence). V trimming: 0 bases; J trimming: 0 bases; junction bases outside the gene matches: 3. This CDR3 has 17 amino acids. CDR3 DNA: TGTGCCACCAGCAGAGATTCACTAGCGGGAGACCAAGAGACCCAGTACTTC. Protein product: CATSRDSLAGDQETQYF.

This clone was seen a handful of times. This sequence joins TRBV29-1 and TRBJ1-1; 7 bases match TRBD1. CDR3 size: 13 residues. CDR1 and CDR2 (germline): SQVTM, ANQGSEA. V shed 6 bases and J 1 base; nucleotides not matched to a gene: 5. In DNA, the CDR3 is TGCAGCGTAACAGGACAGGAGAACACTGAAGCTTTCTTT. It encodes CSVTGQENTEAFF.

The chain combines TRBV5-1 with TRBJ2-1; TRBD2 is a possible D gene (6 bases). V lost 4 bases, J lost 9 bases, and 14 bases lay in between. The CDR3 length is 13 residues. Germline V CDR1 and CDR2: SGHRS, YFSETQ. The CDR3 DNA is TGCGCCAGCAGCAGCGCGCTAGCGACTGAGCAGTTCTTC. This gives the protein CASSSALATEQFF.

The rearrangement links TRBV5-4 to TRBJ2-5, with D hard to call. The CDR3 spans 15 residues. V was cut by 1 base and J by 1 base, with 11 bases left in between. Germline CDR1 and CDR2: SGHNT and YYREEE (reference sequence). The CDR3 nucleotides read TGTGCCAGCAGCTTGTCAGCACAGCTCCAAGAGACCCAGTACTTC. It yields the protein CASSLSAQLQETQYF. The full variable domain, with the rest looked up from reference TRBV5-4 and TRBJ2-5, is ETGVTQSPTHLIKTRGQQVTLRCSSQSGHNTVSWYQQALGQGPQFIFQYYREEENGRGNFPPRFSGLQFPNYSSELNVNALELDDSALYLCASSLSAQLQETQYFGPGTRLLVL.

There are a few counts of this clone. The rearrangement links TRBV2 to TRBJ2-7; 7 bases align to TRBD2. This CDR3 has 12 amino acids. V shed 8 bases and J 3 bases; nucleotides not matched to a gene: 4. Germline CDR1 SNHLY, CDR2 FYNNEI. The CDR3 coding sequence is TGTGCCAGCGGGGGAGGGAGCTACGAGCAGTACTTC. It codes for CASGGGSYEQYF.

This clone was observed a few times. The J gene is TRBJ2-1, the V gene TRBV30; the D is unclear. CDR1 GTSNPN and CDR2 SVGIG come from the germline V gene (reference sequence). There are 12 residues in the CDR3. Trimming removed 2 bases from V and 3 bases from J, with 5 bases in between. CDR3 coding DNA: TGTGCCTGGAGTCCAGACTACAATGAGCAGTTCTTC. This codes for CAWSPDYNEQFF.

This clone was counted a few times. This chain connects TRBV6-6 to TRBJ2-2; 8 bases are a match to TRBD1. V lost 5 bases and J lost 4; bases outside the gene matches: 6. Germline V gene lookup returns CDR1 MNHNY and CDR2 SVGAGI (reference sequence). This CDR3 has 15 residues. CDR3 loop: CASSTGQVFTGELFF. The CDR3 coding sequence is TGTGCCAGCAGTACGGGACAGGTTTTCACCGGGGAGCTGTTTTTT.

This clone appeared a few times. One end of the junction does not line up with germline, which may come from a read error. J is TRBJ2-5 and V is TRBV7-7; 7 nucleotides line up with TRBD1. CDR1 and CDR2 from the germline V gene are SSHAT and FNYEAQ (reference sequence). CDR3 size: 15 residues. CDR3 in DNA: TGTGCTAGCAGCCCCCGGGGACAGTTCCAAGAGACCCAGTACTTC. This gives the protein CASSPRGQFQETQYF.

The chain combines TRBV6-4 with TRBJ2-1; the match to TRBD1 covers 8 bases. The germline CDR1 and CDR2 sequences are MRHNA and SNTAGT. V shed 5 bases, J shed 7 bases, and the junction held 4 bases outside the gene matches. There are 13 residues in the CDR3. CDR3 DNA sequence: TGTGCCAGCAGTCAGACAGGGGTTAATGAGCAGTTCTTC. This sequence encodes CASSQTGVNEQFF.

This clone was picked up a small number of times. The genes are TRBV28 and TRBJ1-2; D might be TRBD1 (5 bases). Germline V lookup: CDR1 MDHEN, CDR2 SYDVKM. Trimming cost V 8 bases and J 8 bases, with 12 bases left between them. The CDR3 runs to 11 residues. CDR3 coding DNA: TGTGCCAGCGGGGGGGTTTCGGGCTACACCTTC. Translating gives CASGGVSGYTF.

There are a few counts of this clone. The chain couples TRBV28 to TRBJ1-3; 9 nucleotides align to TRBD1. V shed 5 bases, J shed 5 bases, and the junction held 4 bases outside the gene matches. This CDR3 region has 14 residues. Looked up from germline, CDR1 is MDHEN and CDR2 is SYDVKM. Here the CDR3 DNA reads TGTGCCAGCAGTCCAGGACAGGGGAGAAACACCATATATTTT. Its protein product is CASSPGQGRNTIYF.

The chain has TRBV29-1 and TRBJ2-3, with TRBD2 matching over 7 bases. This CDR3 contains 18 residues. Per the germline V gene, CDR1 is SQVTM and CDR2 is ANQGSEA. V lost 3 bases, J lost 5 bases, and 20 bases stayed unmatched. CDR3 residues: CSVDPFLGGREWRDTQYF. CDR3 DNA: TGCAGCGTTGATCCGTTTCTAGGTGGGCGGGAGTGGCGAGATACGCAGTATTTT.

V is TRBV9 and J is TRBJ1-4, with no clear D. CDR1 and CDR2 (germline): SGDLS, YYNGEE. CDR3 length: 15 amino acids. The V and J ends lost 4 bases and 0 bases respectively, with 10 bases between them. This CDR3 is CASSFRHATNEKLFF. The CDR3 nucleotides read TGTGCCAGCAGCTTTCGACATGCAACTAATGAAAAACTGTTTTTT.

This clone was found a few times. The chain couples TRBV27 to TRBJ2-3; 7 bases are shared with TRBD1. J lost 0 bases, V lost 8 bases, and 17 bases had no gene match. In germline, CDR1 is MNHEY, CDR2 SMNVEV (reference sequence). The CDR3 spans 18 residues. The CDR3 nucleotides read TGTGCCAGCTCTAGAAAATACAGGGGAACCACTAGCACAGATACGCAGTATTTT. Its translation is CASSRKYRGTTSTDTQYF.

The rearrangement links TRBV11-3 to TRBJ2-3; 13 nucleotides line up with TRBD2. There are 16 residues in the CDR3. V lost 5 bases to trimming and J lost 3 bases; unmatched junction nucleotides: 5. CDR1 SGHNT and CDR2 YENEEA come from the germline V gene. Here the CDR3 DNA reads TGTGCCAGCAGCCAGGGACTAGCGGGATCAACAGATACGCAGTATTTT. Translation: CASSQGLAGSTDTQYF.

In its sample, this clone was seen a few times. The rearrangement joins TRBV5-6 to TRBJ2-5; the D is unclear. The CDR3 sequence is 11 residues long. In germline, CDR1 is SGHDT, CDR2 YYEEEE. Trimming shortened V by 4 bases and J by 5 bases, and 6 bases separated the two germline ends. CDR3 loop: CASSTGETQYF. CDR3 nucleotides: TGTGCCAGCAGCACCGGGGAGACCCAGTACTTC.

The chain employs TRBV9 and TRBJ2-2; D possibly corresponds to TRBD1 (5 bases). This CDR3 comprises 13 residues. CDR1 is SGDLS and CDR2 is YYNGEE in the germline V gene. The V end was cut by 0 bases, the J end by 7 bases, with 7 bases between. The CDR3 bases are TGTGCCAGCAGCGTAGGGGGCCTCGGGGAGCTGTTTTTT. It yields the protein CASSVGGLGELFF.

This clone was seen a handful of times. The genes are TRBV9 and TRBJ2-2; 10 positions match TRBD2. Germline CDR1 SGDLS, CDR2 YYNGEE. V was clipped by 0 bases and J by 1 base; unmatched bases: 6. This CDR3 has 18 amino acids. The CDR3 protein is CASSVGVAGGLNTGELFF. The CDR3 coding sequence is TGTGCCAGCAGCGTAGGTGTAGCGGGAGGTTTGAACACCGGGGAGCTGTTTTTT. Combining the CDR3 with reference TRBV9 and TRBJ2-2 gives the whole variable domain DSGVTQTPKHLITATGQRVTLRCSPRSGDLSVYWYQQSLDQGLQFLIQYYNGEERAKGNILERFSAQQFPDLHSELNLSSLELGDSALYFCASSVGVAGGLNTGELFFGEGSRLTVL.